This TCR beta chain is drawn from a study of blood T cell repertoires in COVID-19. Study overall: Some COVID-19 samples were acute and others convalescent; all came from the United States, Italy and Spain. The cDNA or gDNA used as material had been derived from T cells, B-cell-depleted T cells, or PBMCs.

Per the original data handling: Estimation of nucleated cell counts was performed using reference gene primer amplification. TCRdb keeps only in-frame clones here, not all; method: immunoSEQ multiplex PCR. V and J calls and clone size are as listed in that table; D and trimming were resolved from the DNA. This repertoire shows about 95,000 clones, over 70% found once; its top ten account for roughly 23%. The CDR3 length is 14 residues. CDR1 and CDR2 from the germline V gene are MNHEY and SVGAGI. J was trimmed by 7 bases and V by 6 bases; bases with no gene match: 9. The V gene is TRBV6-5, the J gene TRBJ1-5, with TRBD1 identical over 7 bases. Material for sequencing was peripheral blood. The clonotype originates from an elderly man with active or convalescent COVID-19. CDR3 sequence (DNA): TGTGCCAGCAGGGAGACAGGGCGTGGGCAGCCCCAGCATTTT. It codes for CASRETGRGQPQHF.